These 28 T cell receptor beta chains were all obtained from the same sample, sequenced in a study of blood T cell repertoires in COVID-19. Assay: immunoSEQ multiplex PCR; the TCRdb copy retains only in-frame clones and omits some. This table holds around 250,000 clones, 80% to 85% found once. Sequencing was done on a sample of peripheral blood. The receptors here all came from a young woman with acute or convalescent COVID-19.

This clone has just a few counts. Within the sample, other DNA sequences also encode this same CDR3. The V call is TRBV12-3 or TRBV12-4, the J call TRBJ1-3, with D unresolved. The V and J ends lost 3 bases and 4 bases respectively, with 4 bases between them. The CDR3 totals 12 residues. As DNA, the CDR3 is TGTGCCAGCAGTTTTTCAGGAAACACCATATATTTT. Amino acid sequence: CASSFSGNTIYF.

J is TRBJ1-2 and V is TRBV4-3, with D perhaps TRBD1 (5 bases). There are 15 residues in the CDR3. V shed 0 bases and J shed 7 bases, with 15 bases lying between them. Looked up from germline, CDR1 is LGHNA and CDR2 is YSLEER. The CDR3 DNA sequence: TGCGCCAGCAGCCAAGAGTCAGTACTCCAGGGTGGCTACACCTTC. This sequence encodes CASSQESVLQGGYTF.

The gene calls are TRBV21-1 and TRBJ1-3; TRBD1, as called in the table, went unchecked against the DNA. TRBV21-1 is described as a pseudogene. The CDR3 is 14 residues long. In nucleotides, the CDR3 is TGTGCCAGCCCCAGGGGGCGCGCTGGAAACACCATATATTTT. Protein: CASPRGRAGNTIYF.

This clone was recorded a few times. The chain is built from TRBV18 and TRBJ2-5; perhaps TRBD2 as D (6 bases). The CDR3 covers 14 residues. The germline V gene encodes CDR1 KGHSH and CDR2 LQKENI. The V gene lost 5 bases and the J gene lost 5 bases, with 15 bases spanning the gap. CDR3 region: CASSTGLLLETQYF. Here the CDR3 DNA reads TGTGCCAGCTCAACGGGACTCCTCCTGGAGACCCAGTACTTC. Variable domain in full (rest from reference TRBV18 and TRBJ2-5): NAGVMQNPRHLVRRRGQEARLRCSPMKGHSHVYWYRQLPEEGLKFMVYLQKENIIDESGMPKERFSAEFPKEGPSILRIQQVVRGDSAAYFCASSTGLLLETQYFGPGTRLLVL.

This chain joins TRBV5-8 and TRBJ2-2, with D possibly being TRBD1 (5 bases). This CDR3 region has 14 residues. Looked up from germline, CDR1 is SGHTS and CDR2 is YDEGEE. Trimming removed 1 base from V and 5 bases from J, with 9 bases in between. CDR3 region: CASSLRGQTGELFF. The CDR3 DNA reads TGTGCCAGCAGCTTGAGGGGTCAAACCGGGGAGCTGTTTTTT. Filled out from reference TRBV5-8 and TRBJ2-2, the complete variable domain reads EAGVTQSPTHLIKTRGQQATLRCSPISGHTSVYWYQQALGLGLQFLLWYDEGEERNRGNFPPRFSGRQFPNYSSELNVNALELEDSALYLCASSLRGQTGELFFGEGSRLTVL.

The V and J genes are TRBV6-6 and TRBJ2-7; 9 bases map to TRBD2. The trim removed 4 bases at V and 1 base at J, leaving 2 bases unmatched. Germline loops: CDR1 MNHNY, CDR2 SVGAGI (reference sequence). This CDR3 has 14 amino acids. CDR3 residues: CASSLAGASYEQYF. CDR3 nucleotides: TGTGCCAGCAGTTTAGCGGGAGCATCCTACGAGCAGTACTTC.

A single count supports this clone. This rearrangement joins TRBV11-3 to TRBJ2-2, with 7 nucleotides matching TRBD1. The junction had 4 bases not matched to a gene; V was cut back by 5 bases and J by 1 base. The CDR3 totals 15 residues. The germline V gene encodes CDR1 SGHNT and CDR2 YENEEA. In DNA form, the CDR3 reads TGTGCCAGCAGCCTCCGGACAGGGAACACCGGGGAGCTGTTTTTT. It is translated as CASSLRTGNTGELFF. The complete variable domain, with remaining parts taken from reference TRBV11-3 and TRBJ2-2, reads EAGVVQSPRYKIIEKKQPVAFWCNPISGHNTLYWYLQNLGQGPELLIRYENEEAVDDSQLPKDRFSAERLKGVDSTLKIQPAELGDSAVYLCASSLRTGNTGELFFGEGSRLTVL.

The genes are TRBV7-9 and TRBJ2-7; 8 nucleotides line up with TRBD1. The CDR3 extends over 14 amino acids. Germline V gene data show CDR1 as SEHNR and CDR2 as FQNEAQ (reference sequence). Trimming cost V 4 bases and J 7 bases; bases outside gene matches: 9. For the CDR3, the DNA is TGTGCCAGCAGCTCGCGGGTCGACAGGGGAGAGCAGTACTTC. It codes for CASSSRVDRGEQYF.

This clone was detected ten times or more. This chain connects TRBV5-5 to TRBJ1-1, with a tentative D call TRBD1 (5 bases). Germline V lookup: CDR1 SGHKS, CDR2 YYEKEE (reference sequence). The CDR3 totals 14 residues. Trimming took 6 bases from V and 4 from J, leaving 16 bases between them. CDR3 sequence: CASTEWDGSTEAFF. In DNA form, the CDR3 reads TGTGCCAGCACCGAGTGGGACGGGAGCACTGAAGCTTTCTTT.

The rearrangement joins TRBV7-2 to TRBJ2-7; D ambiguous. Per germline, CDR1 SGHTA and CDR2 FQGNSA. Trimming stripped 0 bases from V and 4 bases from J, with 7 bases between. The CDR3 is 13 residues long. The CDR3 spells CASSLAPTYEQYF. The CDR3 bases are TGTGCCAGCAGCTTAGCGCCGACTTACGAGCAGTACTTC.

This rearrangement joins TRBV28 to TRBJ1-3; a weak D match, TRBD1 (6 bases). CDR1 and CDR2 from the germline V gene are MDHEN and SYDVKM. V lost 5 bases and J lost 5, with 16 bases in between. The CDR3 runs to 15 residues. In nucleotides, the CDR3 is TGTGCCAGCAGTCCCCCCGGGGGGGGCCGAAACACCATATATTTT. Protein: CASSPPGGGRNTIYF.

This clone was seen only once. The chain carries TRBV2 and TRBJ1-5; 7 bases line up with TRBD1. CDR3 size: 15 residues. Germline-derived CDR1 and CDR2 are SNHLY and FYNNEI. V was clipped by 1 base and J by 2 bases; unmatched bases: 2. The CDR3 DNA reads TGTGCCAGCAGTGAAGGACAGGGTGGCAATCAGCCCCAGCATTTT. This gives the protein CASSEGQGGNQPQHF.

V gene TRBV27 combines with J gene TRBJ2-1; 14 nucleotides match TRBD2. This CDR3 is built from 15 residues. CDR1 is MNHEY, CDR2 SMNVEV, per germline (reference sequence). The trim removed 5 bases at V and 12 bases at J, leaving 9 bases unmatched. CDR3 in amino acids: CASSPGTSGRSGQFF. CDR3 bases: TGTGCCAGCAGTCCGGGGACTAGCGGGAGATCGGGGCAGTTCTTC.

The V call is TRBV6-5, the J call TRBJ2-2, with 9 bases aligning to TRBD2. Per germline, CDR1 MNHEY and CDR2 SVGAGI. Trimming cost V 11 bases and J 0 bases; bases outside gene matches: 4. The CDR3 loop spans 14 amino acids. The DNA for the CDR3 is TGTGCCGGTCGACTAGCGGCGAACACCGGGGAGCTGTTTTTT. Translation gives CAGRLAANTGELFF.

The V call is TRBV7-2, the J call TRBJ1-1; D not certain. From germline, CDR1 is SGHTA and CDR2 FQGNSA. Trimming removed 2 bases from V and 4 bases from J, with 11 bases in between. The CDR3 extends over 14 amino acids. The CDR3 DNA follows: TGTGCCAGCAGCTTATATAGCATGAGCACTGAAGCTTTCTTT. It translates to CASSLYSMSTEAFF.

In the case of this clone: At one of its ends the junction is not consistent with the germline gene, which may arise from a read error. The chain carries TRBV7-7 and TRBJ2-2, with 10 positions matching TRBD2. This CDR3 comprises 14 residues. Germline values: CDR1 SSHAT, CDR2 FNYEAQ (reference sequence). CDR3 amino acids: CASSLAGDTGELFF. The DNA for the CDR3 is TGTGCTAGCAGTCTAGCGGGAGACACCGGGGAGCTGTTTTTT.

In its sample, this clone was seen once. The rearrangement uses TRBV12-3 or TRBV12-4 and TRBJ1-4; a possible D gene is TRBD1 (6 bases). V was clipped by 5 bases and J by 8 bases, with 12 bases between them. This CDR3 contains 13 residues. CDR3 bases: TGTGCCAGCAGTCAGGGGTCAAAGGAAAAACTGTTTTTT. It encodes CASSQGSKEKLFF.

This rearrangement joins TRBV5-1 to TRBJ1-1; maybe TRBD1 (6 bases). Germline V gene data show CDR1 as SGHRS and CDR2 as YFSETQ. V was clipped by 3 bases and J by 2 bases, with 11 bases between them. This CDR3 is built from 14 residues. The CDR3 coding sequence is TGCGCCAGCAGCTCTCAGGGGTTCAACACTGAAGCTTTCTTT. Translation gives CASSSQGFNTEAFF.

The chain carries TRBV7-9 and TRBJ2-3; 10 bases fit TRBD1. Germline assignment: CDR1 SEHNR and CDR2 FQNEAQ (reference sequence). The CDR3 runs to 13 residues. CDR3 sequence: CASGTGATDTQYF. The CDR3 region has the DNA TGTGCTTCCGGGACAGGGGCCACAGATACGCAGTATTTT.

This chain joins TRBV5-4 and TRBJ2-1, with D possibly matching TRBD1 (5 bases). The CDR3 spans 12 residues. Trimming removed 4 bases from V and 8 bases from J, with 10 bases in between. From germline, CDR1 is SGHNT and CDR2 YYREEE (reference sequence). The CDR3 loop reads CASSRSGHEQFF. Written as DNA, the CDR3 is TGTGCCAGCAGCAGGTCAGGGCATGAGCAGTTCTTC.

The V and J genes are TRBV19 and TRBJ2-5; TRBD2 aligns across 8 bases. Trimming took 6 bases from V and 5 from J; bases not matched to a gene: 11. Germline-derived CDR1 and CDR2 are LNHDA and SQIVND (reference sequence). The CDR3 is made up of 15 amino acids. CDR3 residues: CASSFGTSLWETQYF. In DNA form, the CDR3 reads TGTGCCAGTAGCTTCGGGACTAGTTTGTGGGAGACCCAGTACTTC.

J is TRBJ2-1 and V is TRBV2; 14 nucleotides align to TRBD2. CDR3 size: 16 residues. Per germline, CDR1 SNHLY and CDR2 FYNNEI. V dropped 6 bases and J dropped 7; count of bases not matched to a gene: 8. CDR3 bases: TGTGCCAGCAGCCGACTAGCGGGAGGGCCAGCAAATGAGCAGTTCTTC. It codes for CASSRLAGGPANEQFF.

V usage is TRBV6-5 and J usage is TRBJ1-4, with D perhaps TRBD1 (5 bases). The CDR3 covers 16 residues. The V and J ends lost 0 bases and 3 bases respectively, with 11 bases between them. Germline CDR1 reads MNHEY; CDR2 reads SVGAGI. This CDR3 is CASSYSGEAANEKLFF. The CDR3 coding sequence is TGTGCCAGCAGTTACTCAGGGGAGGCAGCTAATGAAAAACTGTTTTTT.

This sequence joins TRBV4-3 and TRBJ2-5, with D possibly TRBD2 on 6 matching bases. V was cut by 0 bases and J by 5 bases, with 16 bases left in between. This CDR3 region has 16 residues. In germline, CDR1 is LGHNA, CDR2 YSLEER. CDR3 region: CASSQEPSGGGETQYF. The DNA for the CDR3 is TGCGCCAGCAGCCAAGAGCCCAGCGGTGGGGGGGAGACCCAGTACTTC.

The V gene is TRBV30, the J gene TRBJ1-2; weak D call: TRBD1 (5 bases). Between the trimmed V and J ends, which lost 5 bases and 7 bases, there was a span of 14 bases. The CDR3 length is 12 residues. In germline, CDR1 is GTSNPN, CDR2 SVGIG (reference sequence). The CDR3 bases are TGTGCCTGGGTCGTAAGGGGAACTGGCTACACCTTC. Protein: CAWVVRGTGYTF.

A single count supports this clone. This rearrangement joins TRBV19 to TRBJ2-6; 8 bases map to TRBD1. Germline V CDR1 and CDR2: LNHDA, SQIVND (reference sequence). The CDR3 contains 18 residues. Trimming took 3 bases from V and 1 from J; bases not matched to a gene: 8. The DNA of the CDR3 is TGTGCCAGTAGTATCCCCCGAGACAGGGGTTCTGGGGCCAACGTCCTGACTTTC. As protein: CASSIPRDRGSGANVLTF.

This chain uses TRBV3-1 (or the pseudogene TRBV3-2) with TRBJ2-1, with D hard to call. The CDR3 runs 16 residues. Germline CDR1 reads LGHDT; CDR2 reads YNNKEL (reference sequence). The germline V and J ends were trimmed by 3 bases and 2 bases, with 14 bases remaining between them. The chain's CDR3 is CASSHDIATTYNEQFF. The CDR3 DNA sequence: TGTGCCAGCAGCCATGATATAGCTACCACCTACAATGAGCAGTTCTTC.

V and J are TRBV6-2 or TRBV6-3 and TRBJ2-6; 10 bases match TRBD1. In germline, CDR1 is MNHEY, CDR2 SVGEGT. Trimming at V came to 6 bases and at J to 0 bases, leaving 8 bases not matched to a gene. The CDR3 contains 18 residues. The DNA of the CDR3 is TGTGCCAGCAGCCAAGACAGGGGGCCCATCTCTGGGGCCAACGTCCTGACTTTC. Amino acid sequence: CASSQDRGPISGANVLTF.